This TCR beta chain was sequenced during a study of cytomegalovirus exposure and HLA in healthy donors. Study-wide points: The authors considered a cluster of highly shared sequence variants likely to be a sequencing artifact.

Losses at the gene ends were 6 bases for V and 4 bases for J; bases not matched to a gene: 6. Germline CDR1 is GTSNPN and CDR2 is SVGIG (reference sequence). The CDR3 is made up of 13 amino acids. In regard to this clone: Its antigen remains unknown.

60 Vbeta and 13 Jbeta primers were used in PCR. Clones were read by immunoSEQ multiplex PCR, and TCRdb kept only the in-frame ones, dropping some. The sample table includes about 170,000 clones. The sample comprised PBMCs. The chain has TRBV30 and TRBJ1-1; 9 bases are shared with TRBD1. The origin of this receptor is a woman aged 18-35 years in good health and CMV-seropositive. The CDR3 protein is CACDRGRGTEAFF. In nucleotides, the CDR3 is TGTGCCTGCGACAGGGGGAGGGGCACTGAAGCTTTCTTT.